The 8 T cell receptor beta chains reported below all come from one sample, sequenced in a study of CD8 T cells in ankylosing spondylitis. TCRdb passed the 5' RACE reads through MiXCR, listing each CDR3 protein once. This sample has about 100,000 distinct CDR3 sequences; around 24% occur once, and the top ten carry about 12%. The source material was synovial fluid, either unsorted or a sorted T cell fraction (not recorded which). Source of these receptors: a male donor with ankylosing spondylitis.

This clonotype was detected a few times. V and J are TRBV14 and TRBJ2-3; a weak D match, TRBD2 (5 bases). Trimming removed 4 bases from V and 1 base from J, with 6 bases in between. This CDR3 spans 13 amino acids. CDR1 SGHDN and CDR2 FVKESK come from the germline V gene. The CDR3 region has the DNA TGTGCCAGCAGCCGCGGGCGCACAGATACGCAGTATTTT. It codes for CASSRGRTDTQYF.

In its sample, this clonotype was seen many times. Mismatch with germline at one junction end may stem from a read error. The chain recombines TRBV29-1 with TRBJ2-5; 7 nucleotides align to TRBD1. The CDR3 spans 13 residues. The V gene's germline CDR1 is SQVTM and CDR2 ANQGSEA. CDR3 residues: CSVVTGQVEAQYF. DNA for the CDR3: TGCAGCGTGGTTACCGGACAGGTAGAGGCCCAGTACTTC.

The rearrangement joins TRBV20-1 to TRBJ2-3, with D hard to call. CDR3 size: 11 residues. Germline V lookup: CDR1 DFQATT, CDR2 SNEGSKA (reference sequence). V was trimmed by 5 bases and J by 6 bases, leaving 9 bases between them. CDR3 loop: CSAGPKDTQYF. CDR3 sequence (DNA): TGCAGTGCTGGCCCAAAGGATACGCAGTATTTT.

The sample holds many counts of this clonotype. This chain connects TRBV29-1 to TRBJ1-5, with D uncertain. CDR1 is SQVTM and CDR2 is ANQGSEA in the germline V gene. There are 13 residues in the CDR3. With 6 bases removed from V and 9 bases from J, the gap between germline ends came to 18 bases. The CDR3: CSVGSGENGPQHF. The CDR3 DNA sequence: TGCAGCGTGGGATCCGGGGAGAACGGGCCCCAGCATTTT.

This clonotype showed up many times. Here the CDR3 DNA reads TGCAGTGCTAGAGGGGTTACTTTGAACACTGAAGCTTTCTTT. Protein product: CSARGVTLNTEAFF. The chain employs TRBV20-1 and TRBJ1-1; no clear D. This CDR3 has 14 amino acids. The V end was cut by 1 base, the J end by 0 bases, with 9 bases between. Per the germline V gene, CDR1 is DFQATT and CDR2 is SNEGSKA (reference sequence).

A few counts support this clonotype. This rearrangement joins TRBV19 to TRBJ2-5, with 13 bases lining up with TRBD2. The V gene's germline CDR1 is LNHDA and CDR2 SQIVND (reference sequence). V shed 10 bases and J 4 bases; nucleotides not matched to a gene: 6. The CDR3 has 14 residues. In nucleotides, the CDR3 is TGTGCCACCGGACTAGCGGGAGTGGGAGAGACCCAGTACTTC. It is translated as CATGLAGVGETQYF.

This clonotype was seen ten or more times. The CDR3 loop is CATSEWGQMNTGELFF. The CDR3, as DNA: TGTGCCACCAGTGAATGGGGACAGATGAACACCGGGGAGCTGTTTTTT. This chain connects TRBV24-1 to TRBJ2-2, with 7 positions matching TRBD1. J gave up 1 base and V 4 bases, and 5 bases lay outside the gene matches. The CDR3 covers 16 residues. Germline V gene lookup returns CDR1 KGHDR and CDR2 SFDVKD.

CDR3 amino acids: CASSDRLRTYGYTF. CDR3 nucleotide sequence: TGTGCCAGCAGTGACAGGCTCAGGACCTATGGCTACACCTTC. This chain links TRBV2 with TRBJ1-2; D gene unclear. V was shortened by 3 bases and J by 4 bases, with 12 bases between the two germline ends. The CDR3 is 14 amino acids. Germline lookup yields CDR1 SNHLY and CDR2 FYNNEI.